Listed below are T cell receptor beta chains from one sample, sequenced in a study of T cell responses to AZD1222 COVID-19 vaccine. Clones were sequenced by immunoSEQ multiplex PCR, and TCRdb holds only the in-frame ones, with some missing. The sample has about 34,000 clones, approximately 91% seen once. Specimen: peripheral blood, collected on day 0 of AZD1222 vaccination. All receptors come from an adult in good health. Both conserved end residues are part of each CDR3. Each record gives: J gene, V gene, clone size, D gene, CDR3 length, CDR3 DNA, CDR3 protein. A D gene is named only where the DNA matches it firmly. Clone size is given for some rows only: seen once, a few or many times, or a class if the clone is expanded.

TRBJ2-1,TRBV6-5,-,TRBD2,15,TGTGCCAGCAGTTACTCGGCTAGCGGGGGGAATGAGCAGTTCTTC,CASSYSASGGNEQFF
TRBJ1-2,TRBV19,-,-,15,TGTGCCAGTAGTATGCAGGGATACATGAACTATGGCTACACCTTC,CASSMQGYMNYGYTF
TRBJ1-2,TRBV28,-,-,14,TGTGCCAGCAGTACCTACACTGACCTCGGTGGCTACACCTTC,CASSTYTDLGGYTF
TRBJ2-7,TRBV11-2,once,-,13,TGTGCCAGCAGCTTTCACAGGGGAGGGGAGCAGTACTTC,CASSFHRGGEQYF
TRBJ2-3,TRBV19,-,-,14,TGTGCCAGTAGCCCAGGACTCAACACAGATACGCAGTATTTT,CASSPGLNTDTQYF
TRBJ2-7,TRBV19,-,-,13,TGTGCCAGTAGCCGATATAACTCCTACGAGCAGTACTTC,CASSRYNSYEQYF
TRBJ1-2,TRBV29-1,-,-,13,TGCAGCGTTGACCCGGTGCAGGGGTATGGCTACACCTTC,CSVDPVQGYGYTF
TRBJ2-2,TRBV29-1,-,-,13,TGCAGCGTTGAAATCCCGGGTGTCGGGGAGCTGTTTTTT,CSVEIPGVGELFF
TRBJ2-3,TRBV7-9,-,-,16,TGTGCCAGCCCCCCGGGGGGGACAGGGTTCACAGATACGCAGTATTTT,CASPPGGTGFTDTQYF
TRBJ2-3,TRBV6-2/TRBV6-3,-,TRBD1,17,TGTGCCAGCAGTTACCCCGCCGGGACAGGGTCCACAGATACGCAGTATTTT,CASSYPAGTGSTDTQYF
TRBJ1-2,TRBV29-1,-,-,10,TGCAGCGTTGATGGGGATGGCTACACCTTC,CSVDGDGYTF
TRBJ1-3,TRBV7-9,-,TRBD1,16,TGTGCCAGCAGCTTCGCGCAGACAGGGGCTGGAAACACCATATATTTT,CASSFAQTGAGNTIYF
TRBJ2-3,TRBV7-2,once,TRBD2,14,TGTGCCAGCAGCTTGGGCCCTAGCGGAGATACGCAGTATTTT,CASSLGPSGDTQYF
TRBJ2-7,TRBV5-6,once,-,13,TGTGCCAGCAGCTTGAGGACATCCTACGAGCAGTACTTC,CASSLRTSYEQYF
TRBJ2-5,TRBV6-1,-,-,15,TGTGCCAGCAGTGAGGGTGGAGCGGCGGTAGAGACCCAGTACTTC,CASSEGGAAVETQYF
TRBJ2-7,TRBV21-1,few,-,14,TGTGCCAGCAGCAAAGGGCGGGAACTCTACGAGCAGTACTTC,CASSKGRELYEQYF
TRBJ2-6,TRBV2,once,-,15,TGTGCCAGCAGTGATGGTTACTCTGGGGCCAACGTCCTGACTTTC,CASSDGYSGANVLTF
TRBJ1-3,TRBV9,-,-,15,TGTGCCAGCAGCGTATCCTGGTCCGAAGGAAACACCATATATTTT,CASSVSWSEGNTIYF
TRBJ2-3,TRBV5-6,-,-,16,TGTGCCAGCAGCTTAATGGGGACGGTAATAGCAGATACGCAGTATTTT,CASSLMGTVIADTQYF
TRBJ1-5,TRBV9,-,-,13,TGTGCCAGCAGCGTGCAGGGCGATCAGCCCCAGCATTTT,CASSVQGDQPQHF